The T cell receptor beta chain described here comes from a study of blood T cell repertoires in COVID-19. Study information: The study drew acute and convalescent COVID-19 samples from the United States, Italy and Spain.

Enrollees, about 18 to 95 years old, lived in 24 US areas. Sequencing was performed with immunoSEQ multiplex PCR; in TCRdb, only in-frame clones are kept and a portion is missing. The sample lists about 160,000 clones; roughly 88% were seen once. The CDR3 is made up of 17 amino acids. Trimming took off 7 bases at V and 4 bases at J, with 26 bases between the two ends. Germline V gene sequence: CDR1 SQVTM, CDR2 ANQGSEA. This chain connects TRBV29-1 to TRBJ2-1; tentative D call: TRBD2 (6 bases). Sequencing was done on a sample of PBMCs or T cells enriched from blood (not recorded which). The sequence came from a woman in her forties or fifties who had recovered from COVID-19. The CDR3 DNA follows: TGCAGCGGGGACTCGGGTTTCGGGGCGGGCGGTTACAATGAGCAGTTCTTC. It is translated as CSGDSGFGAGGYNEQFF.